These 30 T cell receptor beta chains were sequenced from one sample in a study of cytomegalovirus exposure and HLA in healthy donors. Both 60 Vbeta primers and 13 Jbeta primers went into the PCR. Generated by immunoSEQ multiplex PCR, the TCRdb table keeps only in-frame clones and is missing some. The repertoire holds 150,000 to 200,000 clones, with roughly 73% as singletons. The specimen was PBMCs. These receptor sequences come from a female donor in good health and CMV-seronegative.

The genes are TRBV5-1 and TRBJ1-1; 7 bases agree with TRBD1. The CDR3 consists of 14 residues. Germline CDR1 reads SGHRS; CDR2 reads YFSETQ. The junction had 8 bases not matched to a gene; V was cut back by 5 bases and J by 4 bases. The CDR3 is CASSPRGVGTEAFF. The DNA of the CDR3 is TGCGCCAGCAGTCCCAGGGGGGTCGGCACTGAAGCTTTCTTT.

This chain links TRBV5-1 with TRBJ1-2; D may be TRBD1 (5 bases). Trimming removed 4 bases from V and 0 bases from J, with 13 bases in between. The length of the CDR3 is 15 residues. CDR1 is SGHRS, CDR2 YFSETQ, per germline. The CDR3 DNA sequence: TGCGCCAGCAGCGGGGCAGGTTCAGCTAACTATGGCTACACCTTC. Protein product: CASSGAGSANYGYTF.

This clone was observed a single time. J is TRBJ2-5 and V is TRBV2, with D unclear. CDR1 and CDR2 (germline): SNHLY, FYNNEI. The CDR3 contains 13 residues. V dropped 2 bases and J dropped 1 base, with 5 bases sitting between them. The CDR3 coding sequence is TGTGCCAGCAGTGAATCCATCCAAGAGACCCAGTACTTC. The encoded protein is CASSESIQETQYF.

The chain carries TRBV5-6 and TRBJ2-7; D possibly corresponds to TRBD1 (6 bases). CDR1 is SGHDT and CDR2 is YYEEEE in the germline V gene. V was shortened by 5 bases and J by 2 bases, with 11 bases between the two germline ends. The CDR3 covers 13 residues. CDR3: CASRIQGTYEQYF. The DNA of the CDR3 is TGTGCCAGCAGGATACAGGGTACCTACGAGCAGTACTTC.

This rearrangement joins TRBV6-6 to TRBJ1-5; D is uncertain. Germline V gives CDR1 MNHNY, CDR2 SVGAGI (reference sequence). The CDR3 loop spans 16 amino acids. V was trimmed by 2 bases and J by 0 bases, leaving 11 bases between them. CDR3 amino acids: CASSYEGAGSNQPQHF. CDR3 in DNA: TGTGCCAGCAGTTACGAGGGAGCAGGTAGCAATCAGCCCCAGCATTTT.

This clone showed up just once. For the CDR3, the DNA is TGTGCCAGCAGTGCCGGACAGGGTGGGGCCTACGAGCAGTACTTC. This gives the protein CASSAGQGGAYEQYF. The V and J genes are TRBV6-1 and TRBJ2-7, with TRBD1 matching over 8 bases. CDR1 is MNHNS, CDR2 SASEGT, per germline. The CDR3 runs to 15 residues. Unmatched junction bases numbered 7, after V lost 4 bases and J lost 2 bases.

J is TRBJ2-5 and V is TRBV5-1, with 10 bases matching TRBD2. This CDR3 has 17 amino acids. CDR1 is SGHRS, CDR2 YFSETQ, per germline. V trimming: 5 bases; J trimming: 0 bases; junction bases outside the gene matches: 10. The CDR3 here is CASSTYLAGANQETQYF. CDR3 DNA: TGCGCCAGCAGTACCTATCTAGCGGGAGCGAACCAAGAGACCCAGTACTTC. The entire variable domain, with the rest obtained from reference TRBV5-1 and TRBJ2-5, is as follows: KAGVTQTPRYLIKTRGQQVTLSCSPISGHRSVSWYQQTPGQGLQFLFEYFSETQRNKGNFPGRFSGRQFSNSRSEMNVSTLELGDSALYLCASSTYLAGANQETQYFGPGTRLLVL.

This rearrangement joins TRBV7-3 to TRBJ2-1; 8 nucleotides align to TRBD1. Unmatched junction bases numbered 6, after V lost 1 base and J lost 7 bases. This CDR3 is 15 amino acids long. The germline gives CDR1 SGHTA, CDR2 FQGTGA. The DNA of the CDR3 is TGTGCCAGCAGCTTAATCCCGGACAGGGATAATGAGCAGTTCTTC. Translation gives CASSLIPDRDNEQFF.

The chain has TRBV29-1 and TRBJ1-5, with D perhaps TRBD1 (5 bases). The CDR3 is 12 residues long. CDR1 and CDR2 from the germline V gene are SQVTM and ANQGSEA. The V and J ends lost 7 bases and 4 bases respectively, with 11 bases between them. The CDR3 DNA sequence: TGCAGCGCTCGATCAGGGAATCAGCCCCAGCATTTT. It encodes CSARSGNQPQHF.

This clone has more than one count but fewer than ten. The J gene is TRBJ2-4, the V gene TRBV7-3, with 10 bases matching TRBD1. This CDR3 has 17 amino acids. Germline V gene sequence: CDR1 SGHTA, CDR2 FQGTGA. V dropped 0 bases and J dropped 1; count of bases not matched to a gene: 3. The CDR3 DNA sequence: TGTGCCAGCAGCTTAACCGGGACAGGGGTGGCCAAAAACATTCAGTACTTC. Protein: CASSLTGTGVAKNIQYF.

This chain joins TRBV2 and TRBJ2-3; weak D call: TRBD2 (5 bases). V was pared by 7 bases and J by 4 bases, with 24 bases between. The CDR3 loop spans 17 amino acids. Germline V gene lookup returns CDR1 SNHLY and CDR2 FYNNEI. CDR3 protein: CASKGGDRHFGADTQYF. As DNA, the CDR3 is TGTGCCAGCAAAGGTGGTGATAGACACTTCGGGGCAGATACGCAGTATTTT.

The V call is TRBV5-1, the J call TRBJ2-1; 14 bases match TRBD2. The V gene's germline CDR1 is SGHRS and CDR2 YFSETQ. The CDR3 runs to 15 residues. V lost 5 bases and J lost 8; bases outside the gene matches: 6. The CDR3 region has the DNA TGCGCCAGCAGGCCGACTAGCGGGGGGGCCCATGAGCAGTTCTTC. Its protein product is CASRPTSGGAHEQFF.

The chain uses TRBV5-4 and TRBJ2-6; perhaps TRBD1 as D (6 bases). Between the trimmed V and J ends, which lost 8 bases and 3 bases, there was a span of 15 bases. In germline, CDR1 is SGHNT, CDR2 YYREEE (reference sequence). CDR3 length: 15 amino acids. CDR3: CASSDRTGGANVLTF. CDR3 coding DNA: TGTGCCAGTTCGGACAGAACGGGTGGGGCCAACGTCCTGACTTTC.

The chain carries TRBV2 and TRBJ1-5; D is unclear. The length of the CDR3 is 14 residues. Trimming stripped 5 bases from V and 2 bases from J, with 10 bases between. Germline V gene sequence: CDR1 SNHLY, CDR2 FYNNEI. This chain's CDR3 is CASSPREGNQPQHF. CDR3 nucleotides: TGTGCCAGCAGTCCCCGAGAGGGCAATCAGCCCCAGCATTTT.

The chain has TRBV27 and TRBJ2-7; tentative D call: TRBD1 (6 bases). Germline lookup yields CDR1 MNHEY and CDR2 SMNVEV (reference sequence). The CDR3 totals 13 residues. Trimming took 5 bases from V and 2 from J, leaving 10 bases between them. Written as DNA, the CDR3 is TGTGCCAGCAGTGTGGGACAAACCTACGAGCAGTACTTC. This codes for CASSVGQTYEQYF.

V and J are TRBV7-9 and TRBJ1-6, with 7 bases lining up with TRBD1. Trimming at V came to 3 bases and at J to 5 bases, leaving 4 bases not matched to a gene. Germline V gives CDR1 SEHNR, CDR2 FQNEAQ (reference sequence). The length of the CDR3 is 15 residues. The DNA of the CDR3 is TGTGCCAGCAGCTTTTATGGGACAGATAATTCACCCCTCCACTTT. This translates into CASSFYGTDNSPLHF.

The V gene is TRBV4-3, the J gene TRBJ1-5, with D possibly matching TRBD1 (6 bases). V lost 8 bases to trimming and J lost 1 base, with 15 bases between them. This CDR3 has 15 amino acids. Germline V gene data show CDR1 as LGHNA and CDR2 as YSLEER. CDR3 nucleotide sequence: TGCGCCAGCCGGGACACCAGGTTCAGCAATCAGCCCCAGCATTTT. It encodes CASRDTRFSNQPQHF.

The chain uses TRBV9 and TRBJ2-1, with D possibly matching TRBD1 (5 bases). The V end lost 3 bases, the J end lost 9 bases, and 22 bases lay between the germline ends. CDR1 is SGDLS and CDR2 is YYNGEE in the germline V gene. The CDR3 covers 16 residues. CDR3 bases: TGTGCCAGCAGCGGACTCTCAACAGGTGACTGGGGTGAGCAGTTCTTC. Protein: CASSGLSTGDWGEQFF.

The chain carries TRBV5-4 and TRBJ2-7, with TRBD1 as a possible D gene (6 bases). The CDR3 length is 15 residues. The V gene's germline CDR1 is SGHNT and CDR2 YYREEE (reference sequence). Trimming stripped 0 bases from V and 5 bases from J, with 15 bases between. CDR3 nucleotides: TGTGCCAGCAGCTTGGATGGCAGGGGATTTGACGAGCAGTACTTC. Residues: CASSLDGRGFDEQYF.

The chain is built from TRBV19 and TRBJ2-2, with D hard to call. Trimming removed 1 base at V and 1 base at J, with 4 bases between. The CDR3 has 14 residues. Germline lookup yields CDR1 LNHDA and CDR2 SQIVND (reference sequence). The DNA for the CDR3 is TGTGCCAGTAGTATAGCTTGGAACACCGGGGAGCTGTTTTTT. It translates to CASSIAWNTGELFF.

This clone was picked up a small number of times. The V and J genes are TRBV5-1 and TRBJ1-1; 8 nucleotides match TRBD1. Germline CDR1 is SGHRS and CDR2 is YFSETQ. The V gene end was trimmed by 1 base and the J gene end by 6 bases; junction bases not matched to a gene: 8. The CDR3 has 15 residues. CDR3 amino acids: CASSLFSGGASEAFF. The DNA of the CDR3 is TGCGCCAGCAGCTTGTTTTCAGGGGGCGCATCTGAAGCTTTCTTT.

The chain combines TRBV9 with TRBJ2-2; TRBD1 matches at 12 bases. The V gene end was trimmed by 3 bases and the J gene end by 2 bases; junction bases not matched to a gene: 5. The germline V gene encodes CDR1 SGDLS and CDR2 YYNGEE. The CDR3 has 17 residues. CDR3 protein: CASSAKGTGGNTGELFF. The CDR3 coding sequence is TGTGCCAGCAGCGCCAAGGGGACAGGGGGCAACACCGGGGAGCTGTTTTTT.

This sequence joins TRBV18 and TRBJ2-3; no definite D call. Germline CDR1 is KGHSH and CDR2 is LQKENI. Between the trimmed V and J ends, which lost 3 bases and 0 bases, there was a span of 4 bases. The length of the CDR3 is 13 residues. Here the CDR3 reads CASSPTSTDTQYF. As DNA, the CDR3 is TGTGCCAGCTCACCGACAAGCACAGATACGCAGTATTTT. The whole variable domain, remainder taken from reference TRBV18 and TRBJ2-3, is NAGVMQNPRHLVRRRGQEARLRCSPMKGHSHVYWYRQLPEEGLKFMVYLQKENIIDESGMPKERFSAEFPKEGPSILRIQQVVRGDSAAYFCASSPTSTDTQYFGPGTRLTVL.

The genes are TRBV30 and TRBJ2-1; no clear D. This CDR3 has 12 amino acids. Trimming took off 2 bases at V and 5 bases at J, with 7 bases between the two ends. Germline CDR1 GTSNPN, CDR2 SVGIG (reference sequence). The chain's CDR3 is CAWSLAHNEQFF. DNA for the CDR3: TGTGCCTGGAGTTTGGCCCACAATGAGCAGTTCTTC.

The gene calls are TRBV19 and TRBJ2-6; D gene uncertain. CDR1 LNHDA and CDR2 SQIVND come from the germline V gene (reference sequence). Trimming stripped 3 bases from V and 3 bases from J, with 9 bases between. The CDR3 is made up of 15 amino acids. The CDR3 sequence: CASSIATYGANVLTF. CDR3 bases: TGTGCCAGTAGTATCGCGACATATGGGGCCAACGTCCTGACTTTC.

Points on this clone: The same CDR3 arises from other DNA sequences in this sample as well. The chain uses TRBV28 and TRBJ2-2; D gene ambiguous. V gave up 5 bases and J gave up 4 bases, with 8 bases separating them. The CDR3 covers 13 residues. The germline V gene encodes CDR1 MDHEN and CDR2 SYDVKM. Here the CDR3 DNA reads TGTGCCAGCAGTCCGCCCGGCACCGGGGAGCTGTTTTTT. Translating it yields CASSPPGTGELFF.

The chain couples TRBV5-1 to TRBJ1-6; 9 positions match TRBD1. This CDR3 contains 15 residues. Germline CDR1 and CDR2: SGHRS and YFSETQ. V lost 4 bases to trimming and J lost 7 bases; unmatched junction nucleotides: 6. CDR3 bases: TGCGCCAGCAGCCTATCCGGGACAGGGAATTCACCCCTCCACTTT. Amino acid sequence: CASSLSGTGNSPLHF.

V gene TRBV4-3 combines with J gene TRBJ2-3; no firm D call. CDR3 length: 13 amino acids. CDR1 is LGHNA, CDR2 YSLEER, per germline. V was shortened by 4 bases and J by 4 bases, with 9 bases between the two germline ends. For the CDR3, the DNA is TGCGCCAGCAGCCTAGAACAATCAGATACGCAGTATTTT. Protein: CASSLEQSDTQYF.

Notes on this clone: An end of the junction does not agree with germline; a read error may underlie this. The V gene is TRBV19, the J gene TRBJ2-1; 11 bases are shared with TRBD1. The CDR3 has 16 amino acids. Germline V gene sequence: CDR1 LNHDA, CDR2 SQIVND (reference sequence). The CDR3 coding sequence is TGTGCCAGTAGTCCGGGGGACAGGGGGAACTACAATAAGCAGTTCTTC. This codes for CASSPGDRGNYNKQFF.

This chain uses TRBV23-1 with TRBJ1-5, with TRBD1 as a possible D gene (6 bases). TRBV23-1 is treated as an ORF (open reading frame) with a function not yet certain. Trimming removed 1 base at V and 1 base at J, with 17 bases between. The CDR3 is made up of 18 amino acids. In DNA, the CDR3 is TGCGCCAGCAGTCAATGGGGCAGGGGAGAGGAGAGCAATCAGCCCCAGCATTTT. Its protein product is CASSQWGRGEESNQPQHF.